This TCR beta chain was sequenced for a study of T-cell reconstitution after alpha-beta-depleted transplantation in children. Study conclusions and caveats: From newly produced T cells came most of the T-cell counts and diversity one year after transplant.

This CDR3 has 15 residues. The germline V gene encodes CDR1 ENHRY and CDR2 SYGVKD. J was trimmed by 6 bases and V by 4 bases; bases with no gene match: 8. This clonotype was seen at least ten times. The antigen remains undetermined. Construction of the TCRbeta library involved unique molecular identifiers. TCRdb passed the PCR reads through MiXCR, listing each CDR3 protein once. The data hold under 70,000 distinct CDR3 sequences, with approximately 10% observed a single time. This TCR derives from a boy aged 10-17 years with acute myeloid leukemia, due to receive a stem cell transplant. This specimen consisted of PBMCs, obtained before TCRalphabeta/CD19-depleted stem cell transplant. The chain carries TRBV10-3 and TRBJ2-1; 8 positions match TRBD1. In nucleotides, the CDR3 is TGTGCCATCAGTGGTGGGGACAGGTCGGGCAATGAGCAGTTCTTC. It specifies CAISGGDRSGNEQFF.